This TCR beta chain came from a study of T cell repertoires in cytomegalovirus infection (dated by TCRdb to about 2019). Looking at the study overall: Donor HLA type was relevant to the analysis, because carriage of CMV infection together with the matching HLA type was indicated by public TCR beta signatures.

The research as a whole found: The ex vivo response was dominated by HLA-C-restricted CMV-specific TCR beta clonotypes, which also provided the single most frequent clonotype in two of eight donors. Cumulative frequency of public TCR beta family members discriminated carriers of CMV infection plus the relevant HLA type in this cohort and an independent 352-donor cohort.

Sequencing used an Illumina HiSeq 1500. Clones were called with MiXCR by TCRdb after fastp trimmed the public reads at Q25, and only in-frame beta chains were retained. Each entry is one CDR3 protein sequence, shown with its most common DNA and genes. This sample has roughly 500,000 distinct CDR3 sequences in its table, and 11% of those were observed once. Roughly a tenth of the sample lies in the top ten. This clonotype has more than one count but fewer than ten. Its cognate antigen has yet to be identified. There are no base qualities to consult, and no much larger clone falls within one base. V is clipped by 4 bases and J by 6 bases, and the sequence between their germline boundaries is 15 bases long. Measured from the cysteine to the phenylalanine, the CDR3 is 14 residues long. The DNA shown is the 42-base CDR3, in frame from base 1. Reading the germline V gene (reference sequence) gives CDR1 LGHDT and CDR2 YNNKEL.

This receptor was taken from a human donor in good health (CMV status not recorded). Some clones in this sample may be carry-over from other donors' samples. Sequenced material: PBMCs. The chain joins TRBV3-1 to TRBJ1-1, with no confident D gene call. The sequence in DNA is TGTGCCAGCAGCCCCCGGGAGGGCGCCGCTGAAGCTTTCTTT. This encodes CASSPREGAAEAFF.